What follows describes a single T cell receptor (beta chain). This entry is derived from a study of T cell responses to AZD1222 COVID-19 vaccine. This CDR3 has 20 residues. CDR1 is SGHTA and CDR2 is FQGTGA in the germline V gene. Losses at the gene ends were 3 bases for V and 1 base for J; bases not matched to a gene: 17. The method was immunoSEQ multiplex PCR; TCRdb's version includes in-frame clones alone and lacks a portion of them. The sample consists of under 150,000 clones, approximately 88% of them appearing once. The source is an adult in good health. This chain joins TRBV7-3 and TRBJ2-3, with TRBD2 matching 9 bases. Sequences were derived from peripheral blood, sampled on day 0 of AZD1222 vaccination. In DNA, the CDR3 is TGTGCCAGCAGCTTCCGACGCGGAGGGGTCGGCGGGGGGGGCACAGATACGCAGTATTTT. This sequence encodes CASSFRRGGVGGGGTDTQYF.